Sequencing of this TCR beta chain was carried out in a study of blood T cell repertoires in COVID-19. Background on the study: Some COVID-19 samples were acute and others convalescent; all came from the United States, Italy and Spain. PBMCs, B-cell-depleted T cells, or T cells provided the cDNA or gDNA that made up the material.

Libraries were prepared by immunoSEQ multiplex PCR; TCRdb keeps only in-frame clonotypes and omits some of them. The table shows around 240,000 clones, with 75% to 90% occurring only once. Symptom resolution, clearance, or two negative PCRs marked the recovered donors of Cohort 3. The CDR3 is made up of 14 amino acids. After removal of 1 base from V and 4 bases from J, the junction contained 2 bases not matched to a gene. CDR1 is LGHDT and CDR2 is YNNKEL in the germline V gene (reference sequence). Sequenced: PBMCs or T cells enriched from blood (not recorded which). The chain combines TRBV3-1 (or the pseudogene TRBV3-2) with TRBJ2-5; the match to TRBD2 covers 8 bases. The source of this sequence is a woman in her 50s who had recovered from COVID-19. The CDR3 protein is CASSQGAGGETQYF. CDR3 coding DNA: TGTGCCAGCAGCCAAGGGGCGGGGGGAGAGACCCAGTACTTC.